These 14 T cell receptor beta chains came from one sample sequenced in a study of vaccination effects on CD4 cells after COVID-19. It was after more than 8 days of culture that CD4+ T cells were isolated. Two doses of either BNT162b2 or mRNA-1273 were given to each participant. TCRdb keeps only in-frame clones here, not all; method: immunoSEQ multiplex PCR. Counted here are 50,000 to 70,000 clones, less than 80% occurring once; the ten biggest clones make up 2.4%. The antigens of these receptors remain unknown. Sequenced material: CD4+ T cells from PBMCs cultured without peptide, taken after COVID-19 vaccination. These receptors all come from a human donor who received a COVID-19 vaccine.

The chain uses TRBV2 and TRBJ2-3; 9 nucleotides agree with TRBD2. V was clipped by 7 bases and J by 3 bases; unmatched bases: 2. From germline, CDR1 is SNHLY and CDR2 FYNNEI. This CDR3 has 13 residues. CDR3: CASKRGETDTQYF. CDR3 DNA sequence: TGTGCCAGCAAGCGGGGGGAAACAGATACGCAGTATTTT.

This clone was recorded a few times. The chain uses TRBV5-1 and TRBJ2-7; 8 bases match TRBD1. This CDR3 comprises 14 residues. V lost 2 bases and J lost 2; bases outside the gene matches: 3. The germline gives CDR1 SGHRS, CDR2 YFSETQ. CDR3 DNA: TGCGCCAGCAGCTTCCGGGACAGGCCCTACGAGCAGTACGTC. Protein product: CASSFRDRPYEQYV.

The chain couples TRBV10-1 to TRBJ1-1, with no clear D. V was cut by 4 bases and J by 0 bases, with 6 bases left in between. CDR3 length equals 13 residues. The V gene's germline CDR1 is WNHNN and CDR2 SYGVQD (reference sequence). CDR3 DNA: TGCGCCAGCAGTGCCAGCGTGAACACTGAAGCTTTCTTT. Protein: CASSASVNTEAFF.

The J gene is TRBJ2-2, the V gene TRBV7-3; D remains ambiguous. This CDR3 is built from 14 residues. With 1 base removed from V and 4 bases from J, the gap between germline ends came to 7 bases. Germline V CDR1 and CDR2: SGHTA, FQGTGA. The CDR3: CASSLRGSTGELFF. The CDR3 nucleotides are TGTGCCAGCAGCTTAAGGGGTTCCACCGGGGAGCTGTTTTTT.

This chain joins TRBV3-1 (or the pseudogene TRBV3-2) and TRBJ2-3, with TRBD2 identical over 10 bases. Trimming took 2 bases from V and 8 from J; bases not matched to a gene: 4. CDR1 and CDR2 from the germline V gene are LGHDT and YNNKEL (reference sequence). The length of the CDR3 is 14 residues. The CDR3 loop reads CASSQSLAGATQYF. CDR3 nucleotide sequence: TGTGCCAGCAGCCAATCTCTAGCGGGGGCTACGCAGTATTTT.

The rearrangement uses TRBV6-5 and TRBJ1-4; a weak D match, TRBD1 (6 bases). The CDR3 is made up of 14 amino acids. The ends were cut back, 8 bases at V and 8 bases at J, with 18 bases in the middle. CDR1 and CDR2 (germline): MNHEY, SVGAGI. The CDR3 loop is CASARGRKREKLFF. The DNA of the CDR3 is TGTGCCAGCGCCCGGGGGCGCAAGCGAGAAAAACTGTTTTTT.

This chain links TRBV27 with TRBJ2-3; D gene ambiguous. CDR1 MNHEY and CDR2 SMNVEV come from the germline V gene (reference sequence). Trimming cost V 5 bases and J 1 base, with 4 bases left between them. The CDR3 runs 12 residues. The CDR3 bases are TGTGCCAGCAGTATGCGCACAGATACGCAGTATTTT. Amino acid sequence: CASSMRTDTQYF.

This clone turned up a few times. CDR3 coding DNA: TGTGCCTCTACGGACAGCCCCGTGGGCACTGAAGCTTTCTTT. Translation gives CASTDSPVGTEAFF. This chain uses TRBV30 with TRBJ1-1; TRBD1 is a possible D gene (6 bases). Looked up from germline, CDR1 is GTSNPN and CDR2 is SVGIG (reference sequence). This CDR3 contains 14 residues. V lost 7 bases, J lost 4 bases, and 19 bases lay in between.

This chain links TRBV20-1 with TRBJ1-5; D is ambiguous. Trimming took 7 bases from V and 4 from J, leaving 5 bases between them. The CDR3 length is 10 residues. CDR1 DFQATT and CDR2 SNEGSKA come from the germline V gene (reference sequence). The CDR3 DNA sequence: TGCAGTGTGAGGAATCAGCCCCAGCATTTT. It encodes CSVRNQPQHF.

The chain carries TRBV25-1 and TRBJ2-7; 7 nucleotides align to TRBD1. V gave up 1 base and J gave up 5 bases; unmatched junction bases: 11. Germline values: CDR1 MGHDK, CDR2 SYGVNS. The length of the CDR3 is 16 residues. The CDR3 loop reads CASSEFSRDRLDEQYV. CDR3 sequence (DNA): TGTGCCAGCAGTGAATTTTCGAGGGACAGATTAGACGAGCAGTACGTC.

The CDR3 is CAWSVSRVSSGANVLTF. CDR3 DNA sequence: TGTGCCTGGAGTGTATCCAGGGTCAGCTCTGGGGCCAACGTCCTGACTTTC. This rearrangement joins TRBV30 to TRBJ2-6, with D possibly being TRBD1 (5 bases). Germline lookup yields CDR1 GTSNPN and CDR2 SVGIG (reference sequence). The CDR3 runs to 17 residues. V dropped 0 bases and J dropped 0 bases, with 12 bases sitting between them.

The chain employs TRBV25-1 and TRBJ2-3; 7 bases fit TRBD1. The trim removed 3 bases at V and 4 bases at J, leaving 4 bases unmatched. CDR3 size: 14 residues. Germline V gene data show CDR1 as MGHDK and CDR2 as SYGVNS. In nucleotides, the CDR3 is TGTGCCAGCAGTGACCCAAGGGGGCCAGATACGCAGTATTTT. Translated: CASSDPRGPDTQYF.

J is TRBJ1-1 and V is TRBV19, with D unresolved. The V gene's germline CDR1 is LNHDA and CDR2 SQIVND (reference sequence). The CDR3 consists of 14 residues. The V end lost 5 bases, the J end lost 1 base, and 11 bases lay between the germline ends. CDR3 amino acids: CASSPIARNTEAFF. CDR3 bases: TGTGCCAGTAGTCCCATCGCGAGGAACACTGAAGCTTTCTTT.

The V gene is TRBV9, the J gene TRBJ1-5, with TRBD1 identical over 9 bases. This CDR3 has 14 residues. Germline CDR1 and CDR2: SGDLS and YYNGEE. The junction had 3 bases not matched to a gene; V was cut back by 3 bases and J by 5 bases. The CDR3 protein is CASSGTGGHQPQHF. The CDR3 DNA reads as TGTGCCAGCAGCGGAACAGGGGGCCATCAGCCCCAGCATTTT.